These T cell receptor beta chains were read from a single sample in a study of blood T cell repertoires in COVID-19. Sequenced by immunoSEQ multiplex PCR; TCRdb stores in-frame clones only, minus some. The data contain 25,000 to 35,000 clones, 85% to 95% of them singletons. The sample comprised peripheral blood. Receptors originate from a woman in her seventies with COVID-19, enrolled during active disease. Each CDR3 is given with its conserved first and last residue. Part of the rows lack a size; the others show once, few, many or a class for expanded clones.

V gene	clone size	CDR3 length	J gene	CDR3 protein
TRBV28	NA	14	TRBJ1-1	CASSVQAESTEAFF
TRBV6-5	NA	13	TRBJ1-2	CASSYSGGYGYTF
TRBV28	NA	13	TRBJ2-3	CATSSRGTDTQYF
TRBV3-1/TRBV3-2	NA	14	TRBJ2-1	CASSQDGGYNEQFF
TRBV11-3	NA	13	TRBJ2-7	CASSLAREYEQYF
TRBV5-5	NA	13	TRBJ1-1	CASSETADTEAFF
TRBV28	NA	13	TRBJ2-3	CASRRGGTDTQYF
TRBV7-9	NA	14	TRBJ1-1	CASSLLGGIPEAFF
TRBV7-8	NA	14	TRBJ2-7	CASRSAGARYEQYF
TRBV15	NA	17	TRBJ1-6	CATSRDFWGQGSSPLHF
TRBV7-9	NA	16	TRBJ2-7	CASSSVGGDIVNEQYF
TRBV28	NA	13	TRBJ2-7	CASSYRGGNEQYF
TRBV2	NA	11	TRBJ2-5	CASSVGETQYF
TRBV27	NA	13	TRBJ2-2	CASSDGNIGELFF
TRBV27	NA	14	TRBJ2-7	CASRTSGGTYEQYF
TRBV7-8	NA	14	TRBJ2-5	CASSLVSVRETQYF
TRBV6-1	NA	13	TRBJ2-7	CASSEGGSLKQYF
TRBV30	NA	14	TRBJ1-2	CAWSVRGTGIGYTF
TRBV3-1/TRBV3-2	NA	15	TRBJ1-6	CASSQSGGNNSPLHF
TRBV12-3/TRBV12-4	NA	12	TRBJ2-1	CASSLAGNEQFF
TRBV30	NA	13	TRBJ1-1	CAWSVRPNTEAFF
TRBV5-5	NA	14	TRBJ2-7	CASSLVQAPYEQYF
TRBV9	NA	15	TRBJ1-2	CASSVGRGLSYGYTF
TRBV28	NA	12	TRBJ1-1	CASGHFDTEAFF
TRBV3-1/TRBV3-2	NA	17	TRBJ2-1	CASSQEKTGGVFNEQFF
TRBV6-1	NA	15	TRBJ2-5	CASSETSGGQETQYF
TRBV24-1	NA	17	TRBJ2-1	CATSDLKLAGSMNEQFF
TRBV7-3	NA	15	TRBJ2-1	CASSLGTSGKNEQFF
TRBV11-2	NA	15	TRBJ2-1	CASSPPGALGNEQFF
TRBV25-1	NA	13	TRBJ2-3	CASSEYSSDTQYF
TRBV2	few	13	TRBJ1-6	CASTPAVNSPLHF
TRBV30	NA	12	TRBJ1-5	CAWTVSNQPQHF
TRBV6-5	NA	16	TRBJ1-6	CASSYGGQGYYSPLHF
TRBV5-1	NA	19	TRBJ1-6	CASSKTGTESLVDNSPLHF
TRBV5-1	NA	15	TRBJ2-7	CASSAGHEGPYEQYF
TRBV24-1	NA	15	TRBJ1-2	CATSDSPTGAGGYTF
TRBV3-1/TRBV3-2	NA	17	TRBJ1-6	CASRNAGGTGSNSPLHF
TRBV5-5	once	14	TRBJ1-5	CASSQGLPNQPQHF
TRBV7-2	NA	16	TRBJ2-2	CASSLLRTGGIGELFF
TRBV28	NA	13	TRBJ2-3	CASSLQPAWGDNF
TRBV7-9	few	15	TRBJ1-3	CASSLEGIGGNTIYF
TRBV19	once	15	TRBJ1-2	CASSTIDRDYYGYTF
TRBV28	NA	22	TRBJ2-5	CASSLFSGAGGGVPTSQETQYF
TRBV6-5	NA	13	TRBJ2-1	CASSSRGYNEQFF
TRBV5-1	NA	18	TRBJ2-3	CASSSFGTSGLSTDTQYF
TRBV7-3	NA	15	TRBJ2-5	CASSRLAGKQETQYF
TRBV29-1	NA	13	TRBJ2-7	CSAGDTFTYEQYF
TRBV7-9	NA	13	TRBJ2-3	CASSLGGGNTQYF
TRBV5-1	NA	14	TRBJ2-4	CASSMVGQGDIQYF
TRBV2	NA	13	TRBJ1-6	CATEDSNNSPLHF
TRBV6-1	NA	14	TRBJ1-1	CASSDRSSSTEAFF
TRBV6-5	NA	12	TRBJ2-3	CASSSPGGPQYF
TRBV25-1	NA	14	TRBJ1-2	CASSEGGRDYGYTF
TRBV7-8	once	13	TRBJ2-3	CASSPGQTDTQYF
TRBV7-2	NA	15	TRBJ2-7	CASSFTSGTPYEQYF
TRBV28	NA	14	TRBJ1-2	CASSLGGRDYGYTF